A selection of T cell receptor beta chains follows, all from one sample in a study of long-term antiretroviral therapy in people with HIV. The repertoire was sequenced with immunoSEQ multiplex PCR; TCRdb's copy has only in-frame clones and lacks some. The sample shows fewer than 40,000 clones, about 94% of them seen only once. Sequencing used unsorted PBMCs, obtained about 5.1 years after starting antiretroviral therapy. The receptors come from a woman in her forties or fifties with HIV. The CDR3 runs from the conserved cysteine through the conserved F or W.

>TRBJ1-6|TRBV27
CASSPTGSFYNSPLHF
>TRBJ2-3|TRBV11-3
CASSSDGTSTDTQYF
>TRBJ2-7|TRBV6-5
CASRAGTDFTYEQYF
>TRBJ2-1|TRBV4-2
CASSPRTSLEQFF
>TRBJ1-5|TRBV6-4
CASSDDSNQPQHF
>TRBJ1-2|TRBV9
CASSGTRAYGYTF
>TRBJ2-3|TRBV4-3
CASSQDHSGGGTDTQYF
>TRBJ2-7|TRBV2
CASSETLAGGAYFYEQYF
>TRBJ1-2|TRBV7-9
CASSRDRPYTF
>TRBJ2-1|TRBV11-2
CASSLDRGDEQFF
>TRBJ1-5|TRBV27
CASSLDGGFGQPQHF
>TRBJ2-7|TRBV5-1
CASGLTSSYEQYF
>TRBJ1-3|TRBV5-4
CASSFGSTGVSGNTIYF
>TRBJ1-5|TRBV19
CASSISGTLRPQHF
>TRBJ2-7|TRBV11-3
CASSLGASGSYEQYF
>TRBJ2-3|TRBV6-1
CASSAGQGQRDTQYF
>TRBJ2-7|TRBV10-2
CASSELAGGFYAYEQYF
>TRBJ2-5|TRBV6-1
CASSYQETQYF
>TRBJ1-1|TRBV6-5
CASSWGQINTEAFF
>TRBJ1-3|TRBV14
CASSHREPGNTIYF
>TRBJ2-3|TRBV9
CASSVSSPVTDTQYF
>TRBJ2-1|TRBV7-9
CASSRGTGRYNEQFF
>TRBJ1-3|TRBV6-5
CASSRQAFSGNTIYF
>TRBJ1-5|TRBV27
CASSLIPPRAGQPQHF
>TRBJ1-2|TRBV15
CATSSRLQGDYGYTF
>TRBJ2-3|TRBV27
CASNQRAGGTDTQYF
>TRBJ1-2|TRBV29-1
CSGQTGNYGYTF
>TRBJ1-3|TRBV7-9
CASSEGGNTIYF
>TRBJ2-7|TRBV11-2
CASSFRQGINEQYF
>TRBJ1-6|TRBV9
CASSAGDRTNSPLHF
>TRBJ2-7|TRBV29-1
CSVKGTPSYEQYF
>TRBJ2-7|TRBV18
CASSPPVRAGGEQYF
>TRBJ1-2|TRBV10-1
CASSDSPNYGYTF
>TRBJ1-2|TRBV7-9
CASSLLIQGKDYGYTF
>TRBJ1-1|TRBV7-9
CASSFSTRFVEAFF
>TRBJ2-7|TRBV27
CASSPRLGSGGEQYF
>TRBJ1-1|TRBV18
CASSPPSRSEAFF
>TRBJ2-3|TRBV10-3
CAISGSSDTQYF
>TRBJ1-3|TRBV7-9
CASSSTGASSGNTIYF
>TRBJ2-1|TRBV9
CASSVRRGGHYNEQFF
>TRBJ1-1|TRBV7-9
CASSAPGAEAFF
>TRBJ2-2|TRBV5-1
CASSYTGLNTGELFF